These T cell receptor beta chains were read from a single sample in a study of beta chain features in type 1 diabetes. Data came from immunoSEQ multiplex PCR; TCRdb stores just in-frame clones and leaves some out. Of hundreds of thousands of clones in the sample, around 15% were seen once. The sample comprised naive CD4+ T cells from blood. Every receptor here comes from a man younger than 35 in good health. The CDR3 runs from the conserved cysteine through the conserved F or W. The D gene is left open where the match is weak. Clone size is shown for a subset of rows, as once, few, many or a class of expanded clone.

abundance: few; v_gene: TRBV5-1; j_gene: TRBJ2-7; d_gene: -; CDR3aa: CASSFDILDYEQYF; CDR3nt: TGCGCCAGCAGCTTTGACATTTTAGACTACGAGCAGTACTTC
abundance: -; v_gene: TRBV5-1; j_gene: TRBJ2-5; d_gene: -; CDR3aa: CASSLGALRQTQYF; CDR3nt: TGCGCCAGCAGCTTGGGGGCCTTACGCCAGACCCAGTACTTC
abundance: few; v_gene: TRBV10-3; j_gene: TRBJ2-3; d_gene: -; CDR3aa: CAISEQDRYTDTQYF; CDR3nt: TGTGCCATCAGTGAGCAGGACAGATACACAGATACGCAGTATTTT
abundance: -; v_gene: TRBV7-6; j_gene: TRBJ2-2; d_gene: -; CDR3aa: CASSLAGSANTGELFF; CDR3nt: TGTGCCAGCAGCTTAGCGGGCAGCGCGAACACCGGGGAGCTGTTTTTT
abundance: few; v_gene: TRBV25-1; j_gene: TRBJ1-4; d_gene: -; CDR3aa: CASSDRSRQINEKLFF; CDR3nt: TGTGCCAGCAGTGATCGTTCCAGGCAAATTAATGAAAAACTGTTTTTT
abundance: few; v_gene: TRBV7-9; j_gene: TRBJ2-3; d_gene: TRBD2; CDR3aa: CASSPRTSGRDTQYF; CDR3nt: TGTGCCAGCAGCCCGAGGACTAGCGGGAGAGATACGCAGTATTTT
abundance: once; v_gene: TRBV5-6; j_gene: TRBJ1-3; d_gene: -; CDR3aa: CASSFGGRDGNTIYF; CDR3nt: TGTGCCAGCAGCTTCGGGGGTCGGGATGGAAACACCATATATTTT
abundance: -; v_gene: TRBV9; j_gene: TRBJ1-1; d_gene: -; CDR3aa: CASSVVGVNTEAFF; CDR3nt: TGTGCCAGCAGCGTAGTCGGGGTGAACACTGAAGCTTTCTTT
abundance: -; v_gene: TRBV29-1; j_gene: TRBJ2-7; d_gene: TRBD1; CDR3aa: CSVKHTDRGYEQYF; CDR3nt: TGCAGCGTTAAACATACGGACAGGGGGTACGAGCAGTACTTC
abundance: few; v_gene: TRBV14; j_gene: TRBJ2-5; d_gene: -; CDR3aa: CASSQTPKTQYF; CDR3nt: TGTGCCAGCAGCCAGACCCCGAAAACCCAGTACTTC
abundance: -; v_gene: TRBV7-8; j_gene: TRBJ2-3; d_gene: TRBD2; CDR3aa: CASSFTWASGSRDTQYF; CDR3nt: TGTGCCAGCAGCTTCACGTGGGCTAGCGGGAGTCGAGATACGCAGTATTTT
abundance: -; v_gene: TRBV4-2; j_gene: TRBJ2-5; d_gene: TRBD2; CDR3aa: CASSQEGQRGYQETQYF; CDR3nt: TGTGCCAGCAGCCAAGAGGGGCAGCGGGGGTACCAAGAGACCCAGTACTTC
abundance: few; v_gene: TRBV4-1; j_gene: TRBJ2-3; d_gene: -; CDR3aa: CASSQVLDTQYF; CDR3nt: TGCGCCAGCAGCCAAGTTCTGGATACGCAGTATTTT
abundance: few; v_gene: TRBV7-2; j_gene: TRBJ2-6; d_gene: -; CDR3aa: CAISRFSGANVLTF; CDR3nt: TGTGCCATCTCACGGTTCTCTGGGGCCAACGTCCTGACTTTC
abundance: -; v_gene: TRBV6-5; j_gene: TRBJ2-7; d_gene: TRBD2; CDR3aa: CASRSLAGGSYEQYF; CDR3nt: TGTGCCAGCAGATCCCTAGCGGGAGGTAGTTACGAGCAGTACTTC
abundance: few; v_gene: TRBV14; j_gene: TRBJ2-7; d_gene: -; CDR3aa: CASSQLQAGPYEQYF; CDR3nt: TGTGCCAGCAGCCAACTTCAGGCAGGGCCCTACGAGCAGTACTTC
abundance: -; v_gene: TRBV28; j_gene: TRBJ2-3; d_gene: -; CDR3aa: CASSRDRRSTDTQYF; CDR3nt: TGTGCCAGCAGTAGGGACCGCCGGAGCACAGATACGCAGTATTTT
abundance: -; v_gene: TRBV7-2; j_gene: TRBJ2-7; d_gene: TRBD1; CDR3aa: CASSSEGQADEGQYF; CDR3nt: TGTGCCAGCAGCTCGGAGGGACAGGCCGACGAAGGGCAGTACTTC
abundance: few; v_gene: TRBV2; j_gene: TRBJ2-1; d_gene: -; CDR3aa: CASSERVYYNEQFF; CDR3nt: TGTGCCAGCAGTGAGAGGGTGTACTACAATGAGCAGTTCTTC
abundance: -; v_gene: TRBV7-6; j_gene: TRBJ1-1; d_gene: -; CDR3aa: CASSPPVSGLYTEAFF; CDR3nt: TGTGCCAGCAGCCCTCCCGTGAGCGGCCTGTACACTGAAGCTTTCTTT
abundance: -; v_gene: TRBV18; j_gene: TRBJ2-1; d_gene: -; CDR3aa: CASSPPGTPGDEQFF; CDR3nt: TGTGCCAGCTCACCCCCCGGGACCCCCGGGGATGAGCAGTTCTTC
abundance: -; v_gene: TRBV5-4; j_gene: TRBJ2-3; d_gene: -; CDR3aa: CASSVPGTWGVTQYF; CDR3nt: TGTGCCAGCAGTGTCCCGGGGACGTGGGGGGTTACGCAGTATTTT
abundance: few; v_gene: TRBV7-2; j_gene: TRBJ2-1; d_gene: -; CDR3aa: CASRPREGYEQFF; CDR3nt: TGTGCCAGCAGGCCTCGCGAAGGTTATGAGCAGTTCTTC
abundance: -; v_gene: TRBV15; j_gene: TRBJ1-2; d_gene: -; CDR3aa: CATSRGPSGSYGYTF; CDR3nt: TGTGCCACCAGCAGGGGACCCTCCGGAAGCTATGGCTACACCTTC
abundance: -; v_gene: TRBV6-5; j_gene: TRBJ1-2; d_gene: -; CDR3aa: CASSSYAVNYGYTF; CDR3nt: TGTGCCAGCAGCTCTTACGCCGTCAACTATGGCTACACCTTC
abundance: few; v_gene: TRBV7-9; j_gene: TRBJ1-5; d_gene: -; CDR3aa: CASSLASGRDQPQHF; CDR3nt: TGTGCCAGCAGCTTAGCATCAGGGCGCGATCAGCCCCAGCATTTT
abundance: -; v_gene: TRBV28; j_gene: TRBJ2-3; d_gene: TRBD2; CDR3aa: CASSLSGTSGRADTDTQYF; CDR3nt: TGTGCCAGCAGTTTATCCGGGACTAGCGGGAGGGCGGACACAGATACGCAGTATTTT
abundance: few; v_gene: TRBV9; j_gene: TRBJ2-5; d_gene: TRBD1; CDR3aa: CASSARSRQGGETQYF; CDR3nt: TGTGCCAGCAGCGCCCGGAGTCGACAGGGTGGGGAGACCCAGTACTTC
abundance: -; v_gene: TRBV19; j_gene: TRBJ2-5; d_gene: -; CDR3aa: CASSPLAASLETQYF; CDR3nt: TGTGCCAGTAGTCCCCTGGCGGCTAGCTTAGAGACCCAGTACTTC
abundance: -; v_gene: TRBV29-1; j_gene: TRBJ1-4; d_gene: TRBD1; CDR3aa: CSVRTGGRSNEKLFF; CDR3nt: TGCAGCGTCCGGACAGGGGGCAGGTCTAATGAAAAACTGTTTTTT
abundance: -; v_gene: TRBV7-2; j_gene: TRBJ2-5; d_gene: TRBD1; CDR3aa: CASSSTGEGGETQYF; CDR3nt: TGTGCCAGCAGCTCGACAGGGGAAGGTGGAGAGACCCAGTACTTC
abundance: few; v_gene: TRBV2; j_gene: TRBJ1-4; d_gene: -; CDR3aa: CASSEGSSYEKLFF; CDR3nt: TGTGCCAGCAGTGAGGGCAGCAGCTATGAAAAACTGTTTTTT
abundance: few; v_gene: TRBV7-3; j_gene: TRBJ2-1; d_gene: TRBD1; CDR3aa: CASSFGQGNNEQFF; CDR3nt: TGTGCCAGCAGCTTCGGACAGGGAAACAATGAGCAGTTCTTC
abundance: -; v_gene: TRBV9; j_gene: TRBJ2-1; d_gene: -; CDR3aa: CASSVSGGQQKFF; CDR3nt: TGTGCCAGCAGCGTGTCGGGGGGCCAGCAAAAGTTCTTC
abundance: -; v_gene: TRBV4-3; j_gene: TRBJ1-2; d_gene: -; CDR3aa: CASSPGGAYYGYTF; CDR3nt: TGCGCCAGCAGCCCCGGGGGGGCTTACTATGGCTACACCTTC
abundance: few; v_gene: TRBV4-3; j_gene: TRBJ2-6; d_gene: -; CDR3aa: CASSQDGQGTPSGANVLTF; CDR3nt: TGCGCCAGCAGCCAAGATGGTCAGGGGACCCCTTCTGGGGCCAACGTCCTGACTTTC
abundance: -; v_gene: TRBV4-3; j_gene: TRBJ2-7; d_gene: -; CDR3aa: CASSLDWGSYEQYF; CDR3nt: TGCGCCAGCAGCCTGGACTGGGGATCCTACGAGCAGTACTTC
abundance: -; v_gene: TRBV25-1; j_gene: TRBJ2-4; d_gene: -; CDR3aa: CASRSTGRDKNIQYF; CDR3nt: TGTGCCAGCAGATCGACAGGGAGGGACAAAAACATTCAGTACTTC
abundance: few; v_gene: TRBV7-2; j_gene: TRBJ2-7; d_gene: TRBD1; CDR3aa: CASSLRTGSYEQYF; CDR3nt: TGTGCCAGCAGCCTAAGGACAGGCTCCTACGAGCAGTACTTC
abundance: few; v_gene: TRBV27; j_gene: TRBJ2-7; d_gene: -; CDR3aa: CASSLSASAPYEQYF; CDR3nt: TGTGCCAGCAGTTTATCGGCTAGCGCTCCCTACGAGCAGTACTTC
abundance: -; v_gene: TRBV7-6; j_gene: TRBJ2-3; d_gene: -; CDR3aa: CASSAGSLGDTQYF; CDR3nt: TGTGCCAGCAGCGCCGGGTCCCTCGGGGATACGCAGTATTTT